This T cell receptor (beta chain) was identified in a study of blood T cell repertoires in COVID-19. The V and J ends lost 0 bases and 10 bases respectively, with 11 bases between them. CDR3 length equals 13 residues. Germline CDR1 is KGHSH and CDR2 is LQKENI. Under the authors' procedure: Quantification of nucleated cells was approximated via reference gene primer amplification. TCRdb keeps only in-frame clones here, not all; method: immunoSEQ multiplex PCR. The V and J calls and clone size come from that table; D and trimming were worked out from the DNA. The sample gives about 350,000 clones, almost 90% of which show up once; approximately 1% is in the top ten. Those who participated ranged in age from roughly 18 to 100 years and resided in roughly 26 US areas. Membership in each cohort depended on participant-reported clinical history. No more than 2 weeks before study entry, exposed participants had met a case of COVID-19.

Specimen: PBMCs or T cells enriched from blood (not recorded which). J is TRBJ2-3 and V is TRBV18, with D possibly being TRBD1 (6 bases). The TCR was taken from a woman in her twenties or thirties who had been exposed to COVID-19. CDR3 DNA sequence: TGTGCCAGCTCACCACCAGTTCAGGGGTCGCAGTATTTT. Translated: CASSPPVQGSQYF.